These 29 T cell receptor beta chains originate from one sample sequenced in a study of beta chain features in type 1 diabetes. The sequenced template was cDNA made from the entire isolated RNA. Only in-frame clones appear in the TCRdb table, and some are missing; sequencing was by immunoSEQ multiplex PCR. The table includes under 900,000 clones, around a sixth detected once. Sequences were obtained from naive CD4+ T cells from blood. Source of these receptors: a woman between 18 and 30 years old in good health.

In its sample, this clone was seen a few times. The chain recombines TRBV7-6 with TRBJ1-2; D might be TRBD1 (5 bases). Germline V gene lookup returns CDR1 SGHVS and CDR2 FNYEAQ. V was clipped by 5 bases and J by 3 bases, with 16 bases between them. The CDR3 length is 15 residues. The CDR3 loop reads CASSPQGGRDYGYTF. CDR3 in DNA: TGTGCCAGCAGCCCCCAGGGAGGGAGGGACTATGGCTACACCTTC.

The chain is built from TRBV5-1 and TRBJ2-7; D call uncertain. Germline CDR1 SGHRS, CDR2 YFSETQ. Between the trimmed V and J ends, which lost 0 bases and 0 bases, there was a span of 13 bases. CDR3 length: 16 amino acids. The CDR3 reads CASSLVPGRFSYEQYF. CDR3 bases: TGCGCCAGCAGCTTGGTTCCAGGTCGATTCTCCTACGAGCAGTACTTC.

This clone has only a few counts. The chain links TRBV6-5 to TRBJ2-7; 8 positions agree with TRBD1. The V and J ends lost 0 bases and 7 bases, in that order; junction bases with no gene match: 11. CDR1 is MNHEY, CDR2 SVGAGI, per germline. This CDR3 contains 16 residues. The CDR3: CASSYSTPRRGLEQYF. The CDR3 DNA reads as TGTGCCAGCAGTTACTCGACCCCGCGCAGGGGGCTGGAGCAGTACTTC.

This clone was seen only a few times. The V and J genes are TRBV7-2 and TRBJ1-2; weak D call: TRBD1 (5 bases). The V gene lost 5 bases and the J gene lost 4 bases, with 17 bases spanning the gap. The germline CDR1 and CDR2 sequences are SGHTA and FQGNSA. The CDR3 spans 15 residues. Here the CDR3 reads CASSPTVAGPYGYTF. The DNA for the CDR3 is TGTGCCAGCAGCCCCACCGTCGCAGGGCCCTATGGCTACACCTTC.

This chain links TRBV11-2 with TRBJ2-3; 13 nucleotides match TRBD2. This CDR3 is built from 18 residues. The germline gives CDR1 SGHAT, CDR2 FQNNGV. Unmatched junction bases numbered 12, after V lost 2 bases and J lost 7 bases. CDR3 in DNA: TGTGCCAGCAGCTTAACCGGGACTAGCGGGACTAGACGAAATACGCAGTATTTT. Translated, it gives CASSLTGTSGTRRNTQYF.

J is TRBJ1-1 and V is TRBV5-6; D uncertain. V lost 2 bases, J lost 2 bases, and 7 bases lay in between. The CDR3 length is 13 residues. The germline CDR1 and CDR2 sequences are SGHDT and YYEEEE. CDR3 amino acids: CASSFTPNTEAFF. CDR3 coding DNA: TGTGCCAGCAGCTTTACGCCAAACACTGAAGCTTTCTTT.

The chain recombines TRBV6-6 with TRBJ2-5, with D perhaps matching TRBD2 (7 bases). V was trimmed by 8 bases and J by 5 bases, leaving 15 bases between them. The V gene's germline CDR1 is MNHNY and CDR2 SVGAGI (reference sequence). This CDR3 region has 13 residues. Here the CDR3 reads CASVEGGHETQYF. For the CDR3, the DNA is TGTGCCAGCGTCGAGGGGGGGCACGAGACCCAGTACTTC.

The CDR3 here is CASKDRGPGSYNEQFF. DNA of the CDR3: TGTGCCAGCAAAGACAGGGGGCCGGGGAGTTACAATGAGCAGTTCTTC. The rearrangement uses TRBV19 and TRBJ2-1; 10 bases are a match to TRBD1. From germline, CDR1 is LNHDA and CDR2 SQIVND (reference sequence). After removal of 9 bases from V and 4 bases from J, the junction contained 12 bases not matched to a gene. This CDR3 has 16 amino acids.

This clone was seen more than once but under ten times. The gene calls are TRBV20-1 and TRBJ2-7; TRBD1 matches at 7 bases. The CDR3 runs to 10 residues. Trimming at V came to 5 bases and at J to 12 bases, leaving 7 bases not matched to a gene. CDR1 DFQATT and CDR2 SNEGSKA come from the germline V gene (reference sequence). CDR3 amino acids: CSAEDRRLYF. CDR3 nucleotides: TGCAGTGCTGAGGACAGGAGGCTGTACTTC.

V usage is TRBV5-1 and J usage is TRBJ2-2; no definite D call. CDR1 is SGHRS, CDR2 YFSETQ, per germline. Trimming shortened V by 1 base and J by 0 bases, and 10 bases separated the two germline ends. This CDR3 is built from 16 residues. The chain's CDR3 is CASSLLASANTGELFF. The CDR3 DNA sequence: TGCGCCAGCAGCTTGCTGGCCAGCGCGAACACCGGGGAGCTGTTTTTT.

This clone was counted between two and nine times. The V and J genes are TRBV27 and TRBJ2-2; no reliable D call. Germline V gene lookup returns CDR1 MNHEY and CDR2 SMNVEV (reference sequence). The CDR3 runs to 14 residues. Trimming cost V 6 bases and J 0 bases, with 8 bases left between them. CDR3 in DNA: TGTGCCAGCAGCAGGCTCGCGAACACCGGGGAGCTGTTTTTT. Translating gives CASSRLANTGELFF.

The genes are TRBV15 and TRBJ2-1; unclear D gene. CDR3 size: 14 residues. Germline loops: CDR1 LNHNV, CDR2 YYDKDF (reference sequence). V lost 0 bases to trimming and J lost 9 bases, with 12 bases between them. The CDR3, as DNA: TGTGCCACCAGCAGAGATCCTGCCCCCACTGAGCAGTTCTTC. Protein product: CATSRDPAPTEQFF.

V is TRBV5-1 and J is TRBJ1-1; no clear D. Germline assignment: CDR1 SGHRS and CDR2 YFSETQ. The CDR3 is 15 amino acids. Trimming pared 0 bases from V and 0 bases from J, leaving 9 bases between. CDR3 in amino acids: CASSLVPRLNTEAFF. In DNA, the CDR3 is TGCGCCAGCAGCTTGGTGCCCAGACTGAACACTGAAGCTTTCTTT.

This clone came up a few times. The genes are TRBV2 and TRBJ2-3; tentatively, D is TRBD1 or TRBD2 (5 bases each). Deletions cut 7 bases from V and 6 bases from J, with 20 bases between. Germline V lookup: CDR1 SNHLY, CDR2 FYNNEI. The CDR3 has 15 amino acids. This CDR3 reads CASTGEGLTGDTQYF. The CDR3 bases are TGTGCCAGCACCGGAGAGGGGCTTACCGGGGATACGCAGTATTTT.

This clone was observed a few times. The V gene is TRBV11-2, the J gene TRBJ1-1, with TRBD1 identical over 10 bases. Trimming at V came to 7 bases and at J to 10 bases, leaving 9 bases not matched to a gene. Germline lookup yields CDR1 SGHAT and CDR2 FQNNGV. This CDR3 comprises 13 residues. The CDR3 reads CASTIRGTGAAFF. In DNA form, the CDR3 reads TGTGCCAGCACCATTAGAGGGACAGGGGCAGCTTTCTTT.

V and J are TRBV19 and TRBJ1-2; 8 nucleotides line up with TRBD1. Per germline, CDR1 LNHDA and CDR2 SQIVND (reference sequence). J gave up 6 bases and V 6 bases, and 3 bases lay outside the gene matches. The CDR3 length is 12 residues. In nucleotides, the CDR3 is TGTGCCAGTAGGGACAGGGAGGATGGCTACACCTTC. Protein product: CASRDREDGYTF.

This chain links TRBV7-9 with TRBJ2-3; the match to TRBD2 covers 11 bases. Trimming cost V 4 bases and J 2 bases; bases outside gene matches: 11. Germline V gives CDR1 SEHNR, CDR2 FQNEAQ (reference sequence). There are 18 residues in the CDR3. The CDR3, as DNA: TGTGCCAGCAGCTCAACTTCGCGGACTAGCGGGTACACAGATACGCAGTATTTT. Amino acid sequence: CASSSTSRTSGYTDTQYF.

This clone has a handful of counts. This chain connects TRBV27 to TRBJ1-5, with unresolved D. This CDR3 contains 12 residues. V was shortened by 5 bases and J by 0 bases, with 2 bases between the two germline ends. CDR1 MNHEY and CDR2 SMNVEV come from the germline V gene (reference sequence). CDR3 bases: TGTGCCAGCAGTCATAGCAATCAGCCCCAGCATTTT. Amino acid sequence: CASSHSNQPQHF.

This chain uses TRBV9 with TRBJ1-2, with 9 bases identical to TRBD1. This CDR3 region has 14 residues. Trimming at V came to 0 bases and at J to 7 bases, leaving 4 bases not matched to a gene. The germline V gene has CDR1 SGDLS and CDR2 YYNGEE. The CDR3 DNA follows: TGTGCCAGCAGCGTAGAGAGGACAGGGGTTGGCTACACCTTC. It specifies CASSVERTGVGYTF.

CDR3 in DNA: TGTGCCACCAGCGATTCCGGGACCCTAGAGCAGTTCTTC. It encodes CATSDSGTLEQFF. The chain links TRBV15 to TRBJ2-1, with D possibly being TRBD1 or TRBD2 (5 bases each). CDR1 and CDR2 (germline): LNHNV, YYDKDF (reference sequence). The CDR3 loop spans 13 amino acids. The V end lost 5 bases, the J end lost 10 bases, and 15 bases lay between the germline ends.

The table lists this clone with a count of one. The J gene is TRBJ2-5, the V gene TRBV15, with 11 bases lining up with TRBD2. The CDR3 is 15 amino acids. The V gene's germline CDR1 is LNHNV and CDR2 YYDKDF (reference sequence). Losses at the gene ends were 0 bases for V and 11 bases for J; bases not matched to a gene: 8. As DNA, the CDR3 is TGTGCCACCAGCAGAGATTTAATGGCTAGCGGGGGGCAGTACTTC. The encoded protein is CATSRDLMASGGQYF.

This clone was counted between two and nine times. The chain links TRBV11-2 to TRBJ2-7, with a tentative D call TRBD1 (6 bases). From germline, CDR1 is SGHAT and CDR2 FQNNGV. The CDR3 is made up of 15 amino acids. Between the trimmed V and J ends, which lost 1 base and 1 base, there was a span of 11 bases. CDR3 nucleotide sequence: TGTGCCAGCAGCTTAGCCAGGGGATTGTCCTACGAGCAGTACTTC. This gives the protein CASSLARGLSYEQYF. The variable domain in full, completed from reference TRBV11-2 and TRBJ2-7, reads EAGVAQSPRYKIIEKRQSVAFWCNPISGHATLYWYQQILGQGPKLLIQFQNNGVVDDSQLPKDRFSAERLKGVDSTLKIQPAKLEDSAVYLCASSLARGLSYEQYFGPGTRLTVT.

The J gene is TRBJ2-7, the V gene TRBV5-1; 7 bases agree with TRBD1. The CDR3 is made up of 15 amino acids. With V trimmed by 4 bases and J by 5 bases, 12 bases remained unmatched. Germline values: CDR1 SGHRS, CDR2 YFSETQ. CDR3 amino acids: CASSPDPDRVNEQYF. CDR3 in DNA: TGCGCCAGCAGCCCTGACCCTGACAGGGTCAACGAGCAGTACTTC.

This clone was seen only a few times. The chain has TRBV4-3 and TRBJ1-1; possible D gene TRBD1, 5 bases. Germline assignment: CDR1 LGHNA and CDR2 YSLEER. Between the trimmed V and J ends, which lost 0 bases and 2 bases, there was a span of 7 bases. The CDR3 has 14 amino acids. CDR3 DNA sequence: TGCGCCAGCAGCCAAGAAGGGGATAACACTGAAGCTTTCTTT. Protein: CASSQEGDNTEAFF.

This clone was counted a few times. J is TRBJ2-5 and V is TRBV2, with D perhaps TRBD1 (6 bases). V dropped 5 bases and J dropped 1 base, with 11 bases sitting between them. The germline CDR1 and CDR2 sequences are SNHLY and FYNNEI. The CDR3 length is 14 residues. CDR3 in amino acids: CASSKQGAQETQYF. The CDR3 DNA reads as TGTGCCAGCAGTAAACAGGGAGCCCAAGAGACCCAGTACTTC. The full variable domain, its missing parts supplied by reference TRBV2 and TRBJ2-5, is EPEVTQTPSHQVTQMGQEVILRCVPISNHLYFYWYRQILGQKVEFLVSFYNNEISEKSEIFDDQFSVERPDGSNFTLKIRSTKLEDSAMYFCASSKQGAQETQYFGPGTRLLVL.

This clone was detected only a few times. The rearrangement links TRBV25-1 to TRBJ2-5; 7 positions match TRBD2. Germline values: CDR1 MGHDK, CDR2 SYGVNS. The V segment lost 5 bases and the J segment 6 bases; nucleotides outside the gene matches: 6. The CDR3 has 13 residues. The CDR3 here is CASSLRGGQTQYF. The CDR3 DNA reads as TGTGCCAGCAGTCTTAGGGGAGGGCAGACCCAGTACTTC. The variable domain in full, completed from reference TRBV25-1 and TRBJ2-5, reads EADIYQTPRYLVIGTGKKITLECSQTMGHDKMYWYQQDPGMELHLIHYSYGVNSTEKGDLSSESTVSRIRTEHFPLTLESARPSHTSQYLCASSLRGGQTQYFGPGTRLLVL.

This clone was recorded a few times. V and J are TRBV4-1 and TRBJ1-4; no clear D gene. Germline CDR1 MGHRA, CDR2 YSYEKL. Between the trimmed V and J ends, which lost 5 bases and 4 bases, there was a span of 11 bases. The CDR3 covers 14 residues. As DNA, the CDR3 is TGCGCCAGCAGCACTCAAATGAGTAATGAAAAACTGTTTTTT. It translates to CASSTQMSNEKLFF.

This sequence joins TRBV19 and TRBJ2-1, with 7 bases identical to TRBD2. The CDR3 has 14 residues. J lost 3 bases, V lost 5 bases, and 4 bases had no gene match. The germline gives CDR1 LNHDA, CDR2 SQIVND (reference sequence). CDR3 nucleotides: TGTGCCAGTAGTCTAGCGGCAAGCTACAATGAGCAGTTCTTC. Its protein is CASSLAASYNEQFF.

Turning to this clone: Germline and junction disagree at one end, which may indicate a read error. V is TRBV7-7 and J is TRBJ2-1; D gene unclear. CDR1 and CDR2 from the germline V gene are SSHAT and FNYEAQ (reference sequence). The CDR3 has 14 amino acids. CDR3 coding DNA: TGTGCTAGCAGCTTAGGCATTTTGGGGAATGAGCAGTTCTTC. Translated, it gives CASSLGILGNEQFF.